This TCR beta chain was sequenced in a study of CD8+CD57+ T cells in acquired aplastic anemia. Study overall: DNA recovered from sorted CD4+ and CD8+ cells had a mean of roughly 3 ug. Study outcomes and limitations: The study found no significant CD8+ Simpson's diversity difference between patients and controls. Patients and controls shared 25 to 30 CD8+ CDR3 sequences.

This clonotype was seen ten or more times. Antigen specificity is unknown. Researchers used genomic DNA as the template to profile TCR beta VDJ and CDR3. TCRdb re-called the reads with MiXCR, one entry per CDR3 protein. The data show a few hundred thousand distinct CDR3 sequences, approximately 57% seen once. Sequencing was carried out using sorted CD4+, CD8+, or CD8+CD57+ T cells (not recorded which) from PBMCs. The receptor comes from a human donor with severe aplastic anemia or a healthy control (not recorded which).

This chain's CDR3 is CASSSLTGYNEQFF. DNA for the CDR3: TGTGCCAGTAGTAGCCTGACAGGGTACAATGAGCAGTTCTTC. The chain recombines TRBV19 with TRBJ2-1; 7 bases are a match to TRBD1. Unmatched junction bases numbered 4, after V lost 4 bases and J lost 4 bases. Germline CDR1 LNHDA, CDR2 SQIVND (reference sequence). The CDR3 extends over 14 amino acids.